Listed below are T cell receptor beta chains from one sample, sequenced in a study of Tregs in tolerant kidney transplant recipients. Sequencing used immunoSEQ multiplex PCR; TCRdb keeps in-frame clones, though not all of them. The repertoire includes more than 90,000 clones, around nine tenths of them detected once, and around 0.6% sits in the top ten. The sample taken for sequencing was CD4+ T cells from blood. These receptors were obtained from a human donor in good health. Both conserved end residues are part of each CDR3. Fields, in order: clone size, J gene, D gene, V gene, CDR3 DNA, CDR3 protein. The D gene is left open where the match is weak. Only part of the rows carry a size: once, few, many, or a class if the clone is expanded.

>-|TRBJ1-3|-|TRBV7-2
TGTGCCAGCAGTCTTCGACCCCGGGGGTCTGGAAACACCATATATTTT
CASSLRPRGSGNTIYF
>-|TRBJ2-7|TRBD2|TRBV6-6
TGTGCCAGCAGTTACTCCGGGACTAGCGGCTACGAGCAGTACTTC
CASSYSGTSGYEQYF
>-|TRBJ2-1|TRBD1|TRBV7-9
TGTGCCAACCTCCGGACAGGCTACAATGAGCAGTTCTTC
CANLRTGYNEQFF
>few|TRBJ2-4|-|TRBV5-1
TGCGCCAGCAGTCCCTCCCCCTCAGGTATTCAGTACTTC
CASSPSPSGIQYF
>-|TRBJ2-7|-|TRBV6-5
TGTGCCAGCAATTCCATAGGACAGTCCTACGAGCAGTACTTC
CASNSIGQSYEQYF
>-|TRBJ2-2|-|TRBV4-1
TGCGCCAGCAGCCAAGCGGCGGGAAGGAACACCGGGGAGCTGTTTTTT
CASSQAAGRNTGELFF
>-|TRBJ2-2|-|TRBV30
TGTGCCTGGAAGAAGAGGGGGGCCGGGGAGCTGTTTTTT
CAWKKRGAGELFF
>-|TRBJ1-2|-|TRBV9
TGTGCCAGCAGCCCCGGACAGAGAGCTAACTATGGCTACACCTTC
CASSPGQRANYGYTF
>once|TRBJ2-7|-|TRBV20-1
TGCAGTGCTAGCATTGGCGAGCAGTACTTC
CSASIGEQYF
>-|TRBJ2-7|-|TRBV6-1
TGTGCCAGCAGTGACTACTCCGGGACCTGGGTTTTC
CASSDYSGTWVF
>-|TRBJ2-7|TRBD1|TRBV4-1
TGCGCCAGCAGCCAAGATATCAACTCTGGGGGACAGCGATATCGCGAGCAGTACTTC
CASSQDINSGGQRYREQYF
>once|TRBJ2-3|TRBD2|TRBV7-8
TGTGCCAGCAGCTTAGTTGGGACTAGCGGATGGGATACGCAGTATTTT
CASSLVGTSGWDTQYF
>-|TRBJ2-7|TRBD1|TRBV10-3
TGTGCCATCAGTGAGTCGTGGACAGGCCAGTACTTC
CAISESWTGQYF
>-|TRBJ1-1|-|TRBV29-1
TGCAGCGGGGTAAGACAAGCCAACACTGAAGCTTTCTTT
CSGVRQANTEAFF
>-|TRBJ1-4|-|TRBV27
TGTGCCAGCCACCCACGACTCATTCAGCGAGCAACTAATGAAAAACTGTTTTTT
CASHPRLIQRATNEKLFF
>-|TRBJ1-2|-|TRBV19
TGTGCCAGTAATACCTACCAAGGGTATGGCTACACCTTC
CASNTYQGYGYTF
>-|TRBJ2-5|TRBD1|TRBV5-4
TGTGCCAGCAGCAGGGGGCCTCAAGAGACCCAGTACTTC
CASSRGPQETQYF
>-|TRBJ1-5|-|TRBV12-5
TGTGCTAGTGTCTCTGAGGGGATATATCGCAATCAGCCCCAGCATTTT
CASVSEGIYRNQPQHF
>-|TRBJ2-3|TRBD1|TRBV10-3
TGTGCCATCGGGGACAGGGGAAGGGATACGCAGTATTTT
CAIGDRGRDTQYF
>-|TRBJ1-2|TRBD1|TRBV19
TGTGCCAGTAGTGACTCTTACTTTCTGACAGGGGGCGATGGCTACACCTTC
CASSDSYFLTGGDGYTF
>-|TRBJ2-2|TRBD2|TRBV7-8
TGTGCCAGCAGCGGAGGACGGGGGGGGACCGGGGAGCTGTTTTTT
CASSGGRGGTGELFF
>-|TRBJ1-1|TRBD1|TRBV5-6
TGTGCCAGCAGCTTGGTTAAACAGGGGGCACTGAACACTGAAGCTTTCTTT
CASSLVKQGALNTEAFF
>-|TRBJ1-5|-|TRBV2
TGTGCCAGCAGAGGGGGTGTTAATCAGCCCCAGCATTTT
CASRGGVNQPQHF
>-|TRBJ2-1|-|TRBV14
TGTGCCAGCAGCCATTCCCGGGACGGGAGCTCCTACAATGAGCAGTTCTTC
CASSHSRDGSSYNEQFF
>-|TRBJ2-3|TRBD1|TRBV2
TGTGCCAGCAAGACAGGGGTCGTCACAGATACGCAGTATTTT
CASKTGVVTDTQYF
>-|TRBJ2-7|-|TRBV19
TGTGCCACCGCATGGGCTGTCGGCTCCTACGAGCAGTACTTC
CATAWAVGSYEQYF
>-|TRBJ1-4|-|TRBV21-1
TGTGCCAGCAGTAAAGAGGGGAGACCAACTAATGAAAAACTGTTTTTT
CASSKEGRPTNEKLFF
>-|TRBJ1-5|TRBD1|TRBV27
TGTGCCAGCAGACTACAGGGGTATAGCAATCAGCCCCAGCATTTT
CASRLQGYSNQPQHF
>few|TRBJ2-7|-|TRBV7-8
TGTGCCAGCAGCCCTCCACTCAGGGTGGGGCACGAGCAGTACTTC
CASSPPLRVGHEQYF
>-|TRBJ1-1|-|TRBV4-2
TGTGCCAGCAGCCAAGATCCCCCCAGGCCGACTGAAGCTTTCTTT
CASSQDPPRPTEAFF
>-|TRBJ2-7|-|TRBV12-5
TGTGCTAGTGGCATAGGAGGACGCGAGCAGTACTTC
CASGIGGREQYF
>-|TRBJ1-2|-|TRBV4-2
TGTGCCAGCAGCCAAGGGGTTTATGGCTACACCTTC
CASSQGVYGYTF
>-|TRBJ1-1|-|TRBV5-1
TGCGCCAGCAGCCCTATCGACAGAGATGACACTGAAGCTTTCTTT
CASSPIDRDDTEAFF
>-|TRBJ1-2|-|TRBV7-8
TGTGCCAGCAGCTTACACAGGGCCGACTATGGCTACACCTTC
CASSLHRADYGYTF
>-|TRBJ2-2|-|TRBV19
TGTGCCAGTAAACCCTCCCCCGACAGTACCGGGGAGCTGTTTTTT
CASKPSPDSTGELFF
>once|TRBJ2-3|TRBD2|TRBV5-1
TGCGCCAGCAGCTTGACCACTAGCGGGGGGGGCACAGATACGCAGTATTTT
CASSLTTSGGGTDTQYF
>-|TRBJ2-7|-|TRBV6-6
TGTGCCAGCAGTGTCGGCCGCGTCTACGAGCAGTACTTC
CASSVGRVYEQYF
>-|TRBJ1-4|TRBD1|TRBV5-6
TGTGCCAGCAGCCCGACAGGGGCGACTAATGAAAAACTGTTTTTT
CASSPTGATNEKLFF
>-|TRBJ1-6|-|TRBV5-6
TGTGCCAGCAGCTTCGGAAATTCACCCCTCCACTTT
CASSFGNSPLHF
>few|TRBJ2-7|-|TRBV28
TGTGCCAGCAGTTTAACGGGGGCCGAGCAGTACTTC
CASSLTGAEQYF
>-|TRBJ2-2|-|TRBV5-1
TGCGCCAGCAGCTTGGTGGTGGCCGGCGGGGAGCTGTTTTTT
CASSLVVAGGELFF
>few|TRBJ2-2|-|TRBV27
TGTGCCAGCAGTTCCAACTCCCTGGGCGGGGAGCTGTTTTTT
CASSSNSLGGELFF
>-|TRBJ1-2|-|TRBV6-1
TGTGCCAGCTCGAACCGCGTAAGGACGGCCTATGGCTACACCTTC
CASSNRVRTAYGYTF
>-|TRBJ2-4|-|TRBV4-2
TGTGCCAGCAGCCAAGATGTTGGGCGTACGGGGGGCTCCCTAGCCAAAAACATTCAGTACTTC
CASSQDVGRTGGSLAKNIQYF
>-|TRBJ2-2|TRBD2|TRBV5-1
TGCGCCAGCAAAGTTATCGCGGGAGACACCGGGGAGCTGTTTTTT
CASKVIAGDTGELFF
>-|TRBJ1-5|TRBD1|TRBV5-1
TGCGCCAGCAGCTTGGGGACAGGGTCCCGTCAGCCCCAGCATTTT
CASSLGTGSRQPQHF
>-|TRBJ2-1|TRBD2|TRBV7-9
TGTGCCAGCAGCTCGGGACTAGCGTACAATGAGCAGTTCTTC
CASSSGLAYNEQFF
>-|TRBJ2-7|-|TRBV11-2
TGTGCCAGCAGCTTGAAGGGGAATGCCTACGAGCAGTACTTC
CASSLKGNAYEQYF
>-|TRBJ2-7|-|TRBV5-1
TGCGCCAGCCGCAGTGGTGGGTACGAGCAGTACTTC
CASRSGGYEQYF
>-|TRBJ1-2|TRBD1|TRBV27
TGTGCCACAGGGGGCAACTATGGCTACACCTTC
CATGGNYGYTF
>-|TRBJ1-2|TRBD1|TRBV5-1
TGCGCCAGCAGCCTGGACAGGGACTATGGCTACACCTTC
CASSLDRDYGYTF
>-|TRBJ1-5|-|TRBV29-1
TGCAGCGTTGGGCAGGGTGCCAATCAGCCCCAGCATTTT
CSVGQGANQPQHF
>-|TRBJ1-6|-|TRBV5-1
TGCGCCAGCAGCGGGGTGGCAGGGAGCGCCTATAATTCACCCCTCCACTTT
CASSGVAGSAYNSPLHF
>-|TRBJ2-5|-|TRBV6-1
TGTGCCAGCAGTGAACAGGGTTATGCCCTTGAGACCCAGTACTTC
CASSEQGYALETQYF
>-|TRBJ1-5|-|TRBV11-2
TGTGCCAGCAGCTTGGATCAACATAGCAATCAGCCCCAGCATTTT
CASSLDQHSNQPQHF
>-|TRBJ2-3|-|TRBV9
TGTGCCAGCAGCGTAGCAGGGGTCACCACAGATACGCAGTATTTT
CASSVAGVTTDTQYF
>-|TRBJ1-5|-|TRBV30
TGTGCCTGGAGTACAGGCCGGGACAATCAGCCCCAGCATTTT
CAWSTGRDNQPQHF